This entry is about one T cell receptor beta chain. Its antigen is not known. Given the absence of the conserved phenylalanine or tryptophan at the CDR3 end, a read error is likely. The sample is drawn from a study of T cells in Graves' hyperthyroidism and ophthalmopathy. The study's findings and limits: Researchers found most expanded thyroid clonotypes above 0.001 in blood as well.

V gave up 4 bases and J gave up 5 bases; unmatched junction bases: 5. In germline, CDR1 is SGHRS, CDR2 YFSETQ. This CDR3 has 13 residues. RNA transcripts served as the template for amplifying TCR beta CDR3 regions. Researchers ran a first-round RT-PCR on the TCR CDR3 using the HTBI primer set. TCRdb re-called the multiplex PCR reads through MiXCR, storing one row per CDR3 protein. Altogether 96,000 or so distinct CDR3 sequences are present, 51% being singletons, with the ten largest covering 25% to 30%. The source material was blood. This sequence joins TRBV5-1 and TRBJ2-5; 7 positions agree with TRBD2. The receptor comes from a woman in her forties with Graves' hyperthyroidism. The CDR3 DNA sequence: TGCGCCAGCAGCAACGGGGGGAGGGAGACCCAGTACCTC. Translating it yields CASSNGGRETQYL.